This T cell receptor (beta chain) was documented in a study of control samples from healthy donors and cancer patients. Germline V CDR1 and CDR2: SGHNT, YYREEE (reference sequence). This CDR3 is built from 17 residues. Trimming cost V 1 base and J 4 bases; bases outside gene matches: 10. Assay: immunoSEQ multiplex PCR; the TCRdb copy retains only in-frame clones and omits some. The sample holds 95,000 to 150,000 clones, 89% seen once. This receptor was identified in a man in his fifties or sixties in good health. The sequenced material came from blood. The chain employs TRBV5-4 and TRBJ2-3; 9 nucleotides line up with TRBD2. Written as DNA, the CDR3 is TGTGCCAGCAGCTTGACGGTCGCGGGGGGGAGTCCAGATACGCAGTATTTT. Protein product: CASSLTVAGGSPDTQYF.